This is a list of T cell receptor beta chains from one sample in a study of cytomegalovirus exposure and HLA in healthy donors. TCRdb's copy holds only in-frame clones and misses some; the assay was immunoSEQ multiplex PCR. The table has approximately 160,000 clones, about 81% seen once. Sequencing used PBMCs. All receptors derive from a girl aged 2-10 years in good health and CMV-seropositive. CDR3s include the opening cysteine and the closing phenylalanine or tryptophan. Each record gives: CDR3 DNA, CDR3 protein, clone size, J gene, V gene, D gene. The D gene is left open where the match is weak. Clone size is shown for a subset of rows, as once, few, many or a class of expanded clone.

cdr3_nt: TGTGCCTGGAGTGTACCGGTAACAGGGGGCTCGTACGAGCAGTACTTC; cdr3_aa: CAWSVPVTGGSYEQYF; clone_size: once; j_call: TRBJ2-7; v_call: TRBV30; d_call: TRBD1
cdr3_nt: TGTGCCAGCAGCCAAGATGGGGCGGGGGAAGGAACCGGGGAGCTGTTTTTT; cdr3_aa: CASSQDGAGEGTGELFF; clone_size: .; j_call: TRBJ2-2; v_call: TRBV4-2; d_call: TRBD2
cdr3_nt: TGTGCCAGCAGCGTGTCTAGCGGGGTCTCCTACGAGCAGTACTTC; cdr3_aa: CASSVSSGVSYEQYF; clone_size: .; j_call: TRBJ2-7; v_call: TRBV7-9; d_call: TRBD2
cdr3_nt: TGTGCCAGCAGTTACGGGGCAGGGGAGGGCTACACCTTC; cdr3_aa: CASSYGAGEGYTF; clone_size: .; j_call: TRBJ1-2; v_call: TRBV6-6; d_call: .
cdr3_nt: TGTGCCTGGGCGGGGACAGGGATGATCTACGAGCAGTACTTC; cdr3_aa: CAWAGTGMIYEQYF; clone_size: .; j_call: TRBJ2-7; v_call: TRBV30; d_call: TRBD1
cdr3_nt: TGTGCCTGGAGTTCAGCCGGGACTCGGCGGGGGACCCAGTACTTC; cdr3_aa: CAWSSAGTRRGTQYF; clone_size: .; j_call: TRBJ2-5; v_call: TRBV30; d_call: .
cdr3_nt: TGCAGCGTTGTAACAGGCACAGATACGCAGTATTTT; cdr3_aa: CSVVTGTDTQYF; clone_size: .; j_call: TRBJ2-3; v_call: TRBV29-1; d_call: .
cdr3_nt: TGTGCCAGCAGCTTAGGGCTAGCGGGAGGGAAAAACACCGGGGAGCTGTTTTTT; cdr3_aa: CASSLGLAGGKNTGELFF; clone_size: .; j_call: TRBJ2-2; v_call: TRBV11-2; d_call: TRBD2
cdr3_nt: TGCAGCGTTGAGGAGGGCTGGGGCAGAGGCTCTGGAAACACCATATATTTT; cdr3_aa: CSVEEGWGRGSGNTIYF; clone_size: .; j_call: TRBJ1-3; v_call: TRBV29-1; d_call: .
cdr3_nt: TGTGCCTGGAGTGGTAAGGGGCTCTACAGTCAGCCCCAGCATTTT; cdr3_aa: CAWSGKGLYSQPQHF; clone_size: .; j_call: TRBJ1-5; v_call: TRBV30; d_call: .
cdr3_nt: TGTGCCTGGGCGGGTCAACATGAGCAGTTCTTC; cdr3_aa: CAWAGQHEQFF; clone_size: .; j_call: TRBJ2-1; v_call: TRBV30; d_call: .
cdr3_nt: TGTGCCTGGAGTCCAATCGCGGGGTATCAGCCCCAGCATTTT; cdr3_aa: CAWSPIAGYQPQHF; clone_size: few; j_call: TRBJ1-5; v_call: TRBV30; d_call: .
cdr3_nt: TGTGCCAGCAGCTTAGATAGCAGGGGTAATGAAAAACTGTTTTTT; cdr3_aa: CASSLDSRGNEKLFF; clone_size: .; j_call: TRBJ1-4; v_call: TRBV11-3; d_call: .
cdr3_nt: TGTGCCAGCAGTTTGCTCACCCCGTCCGAGGGCACTGAAGCTTTCTTT; cdr3_aa: CASSLLTPSEGTEAFF; clone_size: .; j_call: TRBJ1-1; v_call: TRBV27; d_call: .
cdr3_nt: TGCGCCAGCAGCTTTAACGGACAGGGGGAAACCTATGGCTACACCTTC; cdr3_aa: CASSFNGQGETYGYTF; clone_size: .; j_call: TRBJ1-2; v_call: TRBV5-1; d_call: TRBD1
cdr3_nt: TGTGCCAGACCGGGGGCGGGGGGGTGGACCTACGAGCAGTACTTC; cdr3_aa: CARPGAGGWTYEQYF; clone_size: .; j_call: TRBJ2-7; v_call: TRBV21-1; d_call: .
cdr3_nt: TGTGCCAGTAGTATAGGGCCGCACAGGGTGACCACTGAAGCTTTCTTT; cdr3_aa: CASSIGPHRVTTEAFF; clone_size: once; j_call: TRBJ1-1; v_call: TRBV19; d_call: .
cdr3_nt: TGCAGCGTTGGGGGGACCCGGGACAGGCATTACAATGAGCAGTTCTTC; cdr3_aa: CSVGGTRDRHYNEQFF; clone_size: .; j_call: TRBJ2-1; v_call: TRBV29-1; d_call: TRBD1